Listed here are 31 T cell receptor beta chains from one sample, sequenced in a study of cytomegalovirus exposure and HLA in healthy donors. PCR employed 60 Vbeta and 13 Jbeta primers. Sequenced by immunoSEQ multiplex PCR; TCRdb stores in-frame clones only, minus some. Among under 150,000 clones listed, around 87% were seen once. What was sequenced was PBMCs. The receptors come from a woman younger than 45 in good health and CMV-seronegative.

This chain joins TRBV28 and TRBJ2-3; 8 bases line up with TRBD2. The CDR3 has 15 residues. J was trimmed by 4 bases and V by 4 bases; bases with no gene match: 7. The germline V gene has CDR1 MDHEN and CDR2 SYDVKM. The CDR3 region is CASSSPGTRADTQYF. CDR3 bases: TGTGCCAGCAGTTCCCCCGGGACTAGGGCAGATACGCAGTATTTT.

This sequence joins TRBV6-5 and TRBJ1-1, with D unresolved. This CDR3 comprises 13 residues. The germline V gene has CDR1 MNHEY and CDR2 SVGAGI. V lost 6 bases to trimming and J lost 1 base, with 9 bases between them. The CDR3 DNA reads as TGTGCCAGCAGACCTATCAAGAACACTGAAGCTTTCTTT. Protein sequence: CASRPIKNTEAFF.

V usage is TRBV9 and J usage is TRBJ2-3; TRBD1 agrees at 8 bases. The V segment lost 0 bases and the J segment 2 bases; nucleotides outside the gene matches: 11. The CDR3 spans 18 residues. Germline values: CDR1 SGDLS, CDR2 YYNGEE. The CDR3 DNA is TGTGCCAGCAGCGTAGATTCTTCCGGACAGGGAATCACAGATACGCAGTATTTT. Amino acids: CASSVDSSGQGITDTQYF.

CDR3: CASSQDGLANTDTQYF. The CDR3 DNA sequence: TGCGCCAGCAGCCAAGATGGACTAGCGAACACAGATACGCAGTATTTT. The chain employs TRBV4-1 and TRBJ2-3, with 9 bases lining up with TRBD2. The V segment lost 0 bases and the J segment 2 bases; nucleotides outside the gene matches: 3. Germline-derived CDR1 and CDR2 are MGHRA and YSYEKL. This CDR3 contains 16 residues.

This clone occurred a few times. The gene calls are TRBV4-3 and TRBJ2-6; 7 bases are shared with TRBD1. The germline CDR1 and CDR2 sequences are LGHNA and YSLEER. The CDR3 length is 17 residues. Unmatched junction bases numbered 9, after V lost 4 bases and J lost 3 bases. The CDR3 DNA follows: TGCGCCAGCAGCCTTTCATACAGGGGAAATGGGGCCAACGTCCTGACTTTC. Its protein product is CASSLSYRGNGANVLTF.

The CDR3 region is CASSLEGAYGYTF. DNA of the CDR3: TGTGCCAGCAGTTTAGAGGGGGCCTATGGCTACACCTTC. The chain is built from TRBV28 and TRBJ1-2, with 7 bases lining up with TRBD1. Germline V gene sequence: CDR1 MDHEN, CDR2 SYDVKM. The ends lost 2 bases at V and 4 bases at J; junction bases unmatched: 1. The CDR3 has 13 amino acids.

The table lists this clone with a count of one. The junction differs from germline at one of its ends, possibly a read error. V and J are TRBV7-2 and TRBJ2-1; TRBD2 matches 10 bases. This CDR3 comprises 14 residues. CDR1 is SGHTA, CDR2 FQGNSA, per germline. Here the CDR3 DNA reads TGTGCCAGCAGCCTAGCGGGAGTTAACAATGAGCAGTTCTTC. Translating gives CASSLAGVNNEQFF.

The chain combines TRBV25-1 with TRBJ2-4; 12 positions agree with TRBD2. Germline-derived CDR1 and CDR2 are MGHDK and SYGVNS. The CDR3 sequence is 17 residues long. Trimming removed 2 bases from V and 6 bases from J; junction bases left unmatched: 8. The CDR3 here is CASSETASGRAGNIQYF. The CDR3 DNA reads as TGTGCCAGCAGTGAAACGGCTAGCGGGAGGGCCGGAAACATTCAGTACTTC.

V gene TRBV6-5 combines with J gene TRBJ1-2, with D maybe TRBD1 (6 bases). CDR3 length: 13 amino acids. V lost 5 bases and J lost 7, with 14 bases in between. Germline V gene lookup returns CDR1 MNHEY and CDR2 SVGAGI. The CDR3 DNA follows: TGTGCCAGCAGTCTACAGGGCCTGGTTGGCTACACCTTC. Its protein is CASSLQGLVGYTF.

For the CDR3, the DNA is TGTGCCAGCAGTTTACTCGAAGCGGGACATCCGAACACTGAAGCTTTCTTT. This encodes CASSLLEAGHPNTEAFF. The chain combines TRBV27 with TRBJ1-1, with D perhaps matching TRBD1 (6 bases). V was cut by 2 bases and J by 1 base, with 17 bases left in between. The CDR3 length is 17 residues. The germline gives CDR1 MNHEY, CDR2 SMNVEV (reference sequence).

The chain uses TRBV11-3 and TRBJ2-7; 9 nucleotides agree with TRBD2. The CDR3 extends over 18 amino acids. The V gene's germline CDR1 is SGHNT and CDR2 YENEEA. Trimming cost V 2 bases and J 7 bases; bases outside gene matches: 18. The CDR3 reads CASSLCGCGSGRQAEQYF. DNA of the CDR3: TGTGCCAGCAGCTTATGTGGTTGTGGCAGCGGGAGGCAAGCGGAGCAGTACTTC.

Details on this clone: This specimen includes other DNA sequences encoding the same CDR3. The rearrangement joins TRBV7-3 to TRBJ1-2; 8 bases align to TRBD1. Germline CDR1 and CDR2: SGHTA and FQGTGA. J was trimmed by 1 base and V by 5 bases; bases with no gene match: 3. There are 14 residues in the CDR3. The CDR3 region is CASSPGQGNYGYTF. The DNA for the CDR3 is TGTGCCAGCAGCCCTGGACAGGGTAACTATGGCTACACCTTC.

The V gene is TRBV19, the J gene TRBJ1-4, with a possible D match to TRBD1 (6 bases). This CDR3 comprises 13 residues. With 5 bases removed from V and 7 bases from J, the gap between germline ends came to 11 bases. Per germline, CDR1 LNHDA and CDR2 SQIVND (reference sequence). The CDR3 sequence is CASSWDKGEKLFF. CDR3 DNA sequence: TGTGCCAGTAGTTGGGACAAGGGTGAAAAACTGTTTTTT.

This chain connects TRBV5-1 to TRBJ2-3, with 7 bases fitting TRBD1. Unmatched junction bases numbered 10, after V lost 4 bases and J lost 2 bases. Germline CDR1 reads SGHRS; CDR2 reads YFSETQ. This CDR3 has 16 amino acids. The chain's CDR3 is CASSIGQDNPTDTQYF. The CDR3 DNA is TGCGCCAGCAGCATAGGACAGGACAACCCCACAGATACGCAGTATTTT. The full variable domain, completed using reference TRBV5-1 and TRBJ2-3, is KAGVTQTPRYLIKTRGQQVTLSCSPISGHRSVSWYQQTPGQGLQFLFEYFSETQRNKGNFPGRFSGRQFSNSRSEMNVSTLELGDSALYLCASSIGQDNPTDTQYFGPGTRLTVL.

J is TRBJ1-2 and V is TRBV2; no reliable D call. Germline CDR1 SNHLY, CDR2 FYNNEI. V gave up 4 bases and J gave up 4 bases, with 7 bases separating them. The CDR3 length is 12 residues. CDR3 protein: CASSAEGYGYTF. CDR3 DNA sequence: TGTGCCAGCAGTGCAGAGGGCTATGGCTACACCTTC. Full variable domain (rest looked up from reference TRBV2 and TRBJ1-2): EPEVTQTPSHQVTQMGQEVILRCVPISNHLYFYWYRQILGQKVEFLVSFYNNEISEKSEIFDDQFSVERPDGSNFTLKIRSTKLEDSAMYFCASSAEGYGYTFGSGTRLTVV.

DNA of the CDR3: TGCGCCAGCAGCCCGGGGGGGGTGGTGGTGGGCAATGAGCAGTTCTTC. It translates to CASSPGGVVVGNEQFF. The chain is built from TRBV5-1 and TRBJ2-1; TRBD2 matches 8 bases. The CDR3 extends over 16 amino acids. The ends lost 4 bases at V and 6 bases at J; junction bases unmatched: 12. CDR1 and CDR2 (germline): SGHRS, YFSETQ.

The genes are TRBV27 and TRBJ2-1, with 9 bases that match TRBD2. Germline V gives CDR1 MNHEY, CDR2 SMNVEV (reference sequence). CDR3 length: 17 amino acids. Germline trimming cut 3 bases from V and 3 bases from J; bases unmatched to any gene: 9. Here the CDR3 DNA reads TGTGCCAGCAGTTTCGGAGGCGCGGGAGGGATCTACAATGAGCAGTTCTTC. Translating it yields CASSFGGAGGIYNEQFF.

This clone came up once. This rearrangement joins TRBV28 to TRBJ2-5; the match to TRBD2 covers 12 bases. TRBJ2-7 matches the DNA end more closely, so the J call is doubtful. Per the germline V gene, CDR1 is MDHEN and CDR2 is SYDVKM. The CDR3 is 19 amino acids. This chain's CDR3 is CASSPGPTSGRGRSYEQYF. Written as DNA, the CDR3 is TGTGCCAGCAGCCCGGGACCGACTAGCGGGAGAGGTCGCTCCTACGAGCAGTACTTC.

The chain has TRBV9 and TRBJ1-1, with TRBD1 matching 7 bases. This CDR3 spans 13 amino acids. Losses at the gene ends were 5 bases for V and 4 bases for J; bases not matched to a gene: 5. Germline CDR1 reads SGDLS; CDR2 reads YYNGEE. The CDR3 spells CASSRQGSTEAFF. As DNA, the CDR3 is TGTGCCAGCAGTAGACAGGGTAGCACTGAAGCTTTCTTT.

The chain uses TRBV28 and TRBJ2-7, with TRBD2 matching 12 bases. CDR3 length equals 14 residues. The germline CDR1 and CDR2 sequences are MDHEN and SYDVKM. Germline trimming cut 7 bases from V and 5 bases from J; bases unmatched to any gene: 6. The CDR3 DNA reads as TGTGCCAGCACGTATAGGACTAGCGGGAACGAGCAGTACTTC. This translates into CASTYRTSGNEQYF. The variable domain in full, completed from reference TRBV28 and TRBJ2-7, reads DVKVTQSSRYLVKRTGEKVFLECVQDMDHENMFWYRQDPGLGLRLIYFSYDVKMKEKGDIPEGYSVSREKKERFSLILESASTNQTSMYLCASTYRTSGNEQYFGPGTRLTVT.

This clone was counted a few times. The chain combines TRBV6-6 with TRBJ1-5; the match to TRBD1 covers 9 bases. Germline assignment: CDR1 MNHNY and CDR2 SVGAGI (reference sequence). The V and J ends lost 5 bases and 6 bases, in that order; junction bases with no gene match: 11. This CDR3 is 16 amino acids long. The CDR3 reads CASSGRTGVSGQPQHF. CDR3 coding DNA: TGTGCCAGCAGTGGAAGGACAGGGGTTAGTGGTCAGCCCCAGCATTTT.

This chain connects TRBV28 to TRBJ1-5; the D gene is possibly TRBD1 (6 bases). V shed 7 bases and J shed 7 bases, with 17 bases lying between them. CDR3 length: 14 amino acids. The V gene's germline CDR1 is MDHEN and CDR2 SYDVKM. CDR3 amino acids: CASIVGGGGQPQHF. The CDR3, as DNA: TGTGCCAGCATCGTGGGAGGGGGTGGACAGCCCCAGCATTTT. Full variable domain (rest looked up from reference TRBV28 and TRBJ1-5): DVKVTQSSRYLVKRTGEKVFLECVQDMDHENMFWYRQDPGLGLRLIYFSYDVKMKEKGDIPEGYSVSREKKERFSLILESASTNQTSMYLCASIVGGGGQPQHFGDGTRLSIL.

The rearrangement uses TRBV20-1 and TRBJ2-3; D not certain. Germline CDR1 DFQATT, CDR2 SNEGSKA (reference sequence). The ends were cut back, 6 bases at V and 2 bases at J, with 6 bases in the middle. CDR3 length: 11 amino acids. The CDR3 reads CSAPYTDTQYF. As DNA, the CDR3 is TGCAGTGCCCCGTACACAGATACGCAGTATTTT.

The J gene is TRBJ1-6, the V gene TRBV13, with D perhaps matching TRBD1 (5 bases). The CDR3 totals 14 residues. Per the germline V gene, CDR1 is PRHDT and CDR2 is FYEKMQ (reference sequence). Trimming pared 0 bases from V and 10 bases from J, leaving 10 bases between. This chain's CDR3 is CASSLGRRGSPLHF. The CDR3 coding sequence is TGTGCCAGCAGCTTAGGTAGGAGGGGCTCACCCCTCCACTTT.

In its sample, this clone was seen a few times. The V call is TRBV2, the J call TRBJ1-4; 7 nucleotides align to TRBD1. J gave up 7 bases and V 7 bases, and 3 bases lay outside the gene matches. CDR1 and CDR2 (germline): SNHLY, FYNNEI. The CDR3 sequence is 12 residues long. The CDR3 is CASNRGGEKLFF. The CDR3 nucleotides read TGTGCCAGCAACAGGGGAGGTGAAAAACTGTTTTTT.

The chain combines TRBV7-2 with TRBJ2-3; 10 positions agree with TRBD1. This CDR3 contains 15 residues. Germline V gene sequence: CDR1 SGHTA, CDR2 FQGNSA. V shed 5 bases and J 6 bases; nucleotides not matched to a gene: 8. The CDR3, as DNA: TGTGCCAGCAGCCAGACAGGGGGCGCGTGGGATACGCAGTATTTT. It yields the protein CASSQTGGAWDTQYF.

With respect to this clone: It differs at one base from a far larger clone, so likely a read error. The chain employs TRBV28 and TRBJ2-3; 13 bases match TRBD2. The CDR3 covers 15 residues. Germline CDR1 reads MDHEN; CDR2 reads SYDVKM. The trim removed 6 bases at V and 1 base at J, leaving 1 base unmatched. This CDR3 is CASRGTSGGTDTQYF. CDR3 bases: TGTGCCAGCAGGGGGACTAGCGGGGGCACAGATACGCAGTATTTT.

The count of this clone is one. This rearrangement joins TRBV7-8 to TRBJ2-1; 10 bases fit TRBD1. The ends lost 4 bases at V and 3 bases at J; junction bases unmatched: 6. Germline V lookup: CDR1 SGHVS, CDR2 FQNEAQ. This CDR3 contains 16 residues. CDR3 sequence (DNA): TGTGCCAGCAGCTCGTCGACAGGGGGCTTCTACAATGAGCAGTTCTTC. Its translation: CASSSSTGGFYNEQFF. The whole variable domain, filled in from reference TRBV7-8 and TRBJ2-1, reads GAGVSQSPRYKVAKRGQDVALRCDPISGHVSLFWYQQALGQGPEFLTYFQNEAQLDKSGLPSDRFFAERPEGSVSTLKIQRTQQEDSAVYLCASSSSTGGFYNEQFFGPGTRLTVL.

The chain recombines TRBV21-1 with TRBJ1-1; the D call TRBD1 from the table was never checked on the DNA. TRBV21-1 is noted as a pseudogene. The CDR3 covers 17 residues. The CDR3 coding sequence is TGTGCCAGCAGCAAAGGTGGCGGTGGGGCAGTGAACACTGAAGCTTTCTTT. Its translation is CASSKGGGGAVNTEAFF.

This clone has only one observation. The rearrangement links TRBV10-3 to TRBJ2-1, with 8 bases that match TRBD2. The CDR3 has 18 amino acids. In germline, CDR1 is ENHRY, CDR2 SYGVKD. With 0 bases clipped from V and 7 bases from J, the junction kept 14 bases outside the gene matches. The CDR3 here is CAISESGGAGGPFNEQFF. The DNA for the CDR3 is TGTGCCATCAGTGAGTCGGGAGGGGCGGGGGGACCCTTTAATGAGCAGTTCTTC.

The sample holds one count of this clone. The chain recombines TRBV29-1 with TRBJ2-1; D is perhaps TRBD1 (5 bases). Between the trimmed V and J ends, which lost 6 bases and 0 bases, there was a span of 15 bases. The CDR3 consists of 15 residues. Germline values: CDR1 SQVTM, CDR2 ANQGSEA. This chain's CDR3 is CSVETLDTSYNEQFF. DNA for the CDR3: TGCAGCGTGGAGACACTGGACACCTCCTACAATGAGCAGTTCTTC.